Sequencing of this T cell receptor beta chain was carried out in a study of shared clonotypes between healthy human individuals. Study-wide background: A donor's plate count was three for CD4 naive and three for CD4 memory; CD8 naive had two and CD8 memory one.

Study-wide results and limits: Estimated clonotype richness was generally higher in naive than memory subsets. Apart from blood, nothing was sampled; tissue repertoires likely differ.

Method: immunoSEQ multiplex PCR; TCRdb's copy keeps in-frame clones and lacks some. Of approximately 320,000 clones listed, under 80% are singletons. Trimming left V 3 bases short and J 8 bases short, with 10 bases between. The CDR3 loop spans 12 amino acids. Germline CDR1 and CDR2: SGHVS and FQNEAQ. It was into CD45RA+ naive and CD45RA-negative memory subsets that the CD4+ cells were split. This clone was observed once. What it binds is unknown. The sequence was collected from a young man in good health. Sequenced material: memory CD4+ T cells sorted from blood. Subset in this sample: CD45RA-negative fraction. The V call is TRBV7-8, the J call TRBJ1-1, with D maybe TRBD1 (5 bases). The CDR3 region has the DNA TGTGCCAGCAGCTTTGGTTACAGGGAAGCTTTCTTT. As protein: CASSFGYREAFF.